This entry is about one T cell receptor (beta chain). Trimming removed 2 bases from V and 6 bases from J, with 16 bases in between. The germline V gene encodes CDR1 MNHNY and CDR2 SVGAGI (reference sequence). The CDR3 length is 15 residues. The Seattle site enrolled patients during active infection and followed them longitudinally. The sample comes from a study of blood T cell repertoires in COVID-19. Study-level information: The United States, Italy and Spain provided the acute and convalescent COVID-19 samples.

Authors' analysis steps: It was from reference gene primer amplification that nucleated cell counts were estimated. The assay was immunoSEQ multiplex PCR, and TCRdb's table has in-frame clones only and misses some. That table supplies the V and J calls and clone size; D and trimming were determined from the DNA. The sample lists 96,000 or so clones, about 90% occurring once. Sequences were obtained from peripheral blood. The receptor comes from a human donor with COVID-19, enrolled during active disease. The donor label of this sample is uncertain. J is TRBJ1-1 and V is TRBV6-6; possible D gene TRBD1, 5 bases. The CDR3 is CASSYRQGGTAEAFF. CDR3 coding DNA: TGTGCCAGCAGTTACCGTCAGGGTGGCACTGCTGAAGCTTTCTTT.